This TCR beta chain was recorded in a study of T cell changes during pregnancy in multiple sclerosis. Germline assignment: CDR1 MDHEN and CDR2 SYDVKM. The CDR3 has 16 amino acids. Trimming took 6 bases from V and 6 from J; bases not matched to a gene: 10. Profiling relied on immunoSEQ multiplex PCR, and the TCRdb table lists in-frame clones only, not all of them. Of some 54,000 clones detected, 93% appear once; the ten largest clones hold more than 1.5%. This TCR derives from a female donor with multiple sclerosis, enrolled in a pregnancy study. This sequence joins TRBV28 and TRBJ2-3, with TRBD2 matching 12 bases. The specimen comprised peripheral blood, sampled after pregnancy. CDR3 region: CASSTTSGRTLDTQYF. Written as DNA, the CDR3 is TGTGCCAGCAGCACCACTAGCGGGAGGACCCTGGATACGCAGTATTTT.